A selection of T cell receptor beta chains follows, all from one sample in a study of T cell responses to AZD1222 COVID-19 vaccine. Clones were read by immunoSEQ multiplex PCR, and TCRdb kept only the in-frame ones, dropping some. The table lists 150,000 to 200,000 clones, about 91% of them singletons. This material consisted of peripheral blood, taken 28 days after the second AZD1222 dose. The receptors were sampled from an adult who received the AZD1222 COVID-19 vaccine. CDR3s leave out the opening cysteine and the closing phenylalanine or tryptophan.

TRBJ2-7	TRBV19	ASSIRLASYEQY
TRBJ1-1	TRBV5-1	ASSAGTGNTEAF
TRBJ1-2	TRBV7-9	ASSLVLTGTHDGYT
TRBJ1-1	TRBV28	ATLTGGFTEAF
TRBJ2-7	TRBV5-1	ASSLLGQGTSYEQY
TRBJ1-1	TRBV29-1	SVDGDTMNTEAF
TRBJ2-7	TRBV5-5	ASSPYTDGTSQY
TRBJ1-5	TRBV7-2	ASSLGGSYNQPQH
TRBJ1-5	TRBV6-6	ASSPGQFNQPQH
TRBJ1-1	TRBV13	ASSLGRAWNTEAF
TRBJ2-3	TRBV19	ASSIWPTAGTDTQY
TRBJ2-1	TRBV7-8	ASSPFPGGNYNEQF
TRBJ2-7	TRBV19	ASSSTGSSYEQY
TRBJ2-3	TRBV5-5	ASRRGTDTQY
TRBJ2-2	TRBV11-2	ASSLTPAGNTGELF
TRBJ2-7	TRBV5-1	ASTGLAGGPFDEQY
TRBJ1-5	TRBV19	ASSIGTDNQPQH
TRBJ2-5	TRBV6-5	ASSFDREETQY
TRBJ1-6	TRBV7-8	ASSPTGDSPLH
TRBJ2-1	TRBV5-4	ASSSGASSGGSSYNEQF
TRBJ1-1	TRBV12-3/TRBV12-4	ASSNTWGEAF
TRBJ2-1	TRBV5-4	ASSLGSSGTYNEQF
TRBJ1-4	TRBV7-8	ASSLTGNLNEKLF
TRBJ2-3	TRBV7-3	ASSLSKEDTQY
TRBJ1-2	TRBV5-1	ASSFVGDYGYT
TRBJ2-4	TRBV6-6	ASSYSQGLAKNIQY
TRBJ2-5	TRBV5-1	ASSTYGTLTETQY
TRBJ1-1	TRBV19	ASSFDGFTEAF
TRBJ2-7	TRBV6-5	ASTGSAGPYEQY
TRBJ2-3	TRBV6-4	ASSEQGVGTQY
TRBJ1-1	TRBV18	ASSRTGWPAGAEAF
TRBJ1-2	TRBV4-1	ASSQDSALYGYT
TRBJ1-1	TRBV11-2	ASSLERGGIEAF
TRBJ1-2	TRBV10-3	AISASRGNYGYT
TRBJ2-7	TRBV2	ASSQQNSYEQY
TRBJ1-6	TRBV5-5	ASSVGQGSFISPLH
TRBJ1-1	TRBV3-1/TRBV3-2	ASSQERQTNTEAF
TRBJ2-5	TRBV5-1	ASSYSGTTQETQY
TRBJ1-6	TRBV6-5	ASSYSTPGPLH
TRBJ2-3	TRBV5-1	ASSLVSTDTQY
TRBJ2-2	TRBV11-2	ASSLQGTNTGELF
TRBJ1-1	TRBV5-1	ASSRTGGINTEAF
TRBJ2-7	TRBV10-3	AIRTGGPYEQY
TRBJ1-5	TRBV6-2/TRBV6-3	ASSYLQGSNQPQH
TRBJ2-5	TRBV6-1	ASSEQSAGGQETQY